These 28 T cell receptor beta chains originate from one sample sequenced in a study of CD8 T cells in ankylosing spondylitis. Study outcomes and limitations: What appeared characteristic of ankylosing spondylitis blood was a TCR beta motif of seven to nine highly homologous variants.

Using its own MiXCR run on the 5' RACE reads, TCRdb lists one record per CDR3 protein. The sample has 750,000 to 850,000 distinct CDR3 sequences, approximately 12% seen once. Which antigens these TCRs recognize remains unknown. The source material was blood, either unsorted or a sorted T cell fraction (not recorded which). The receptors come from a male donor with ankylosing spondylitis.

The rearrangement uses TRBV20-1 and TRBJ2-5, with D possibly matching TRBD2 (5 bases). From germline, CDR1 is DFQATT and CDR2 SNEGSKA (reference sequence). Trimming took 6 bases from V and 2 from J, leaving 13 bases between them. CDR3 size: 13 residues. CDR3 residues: CSAEPGFQETQYF. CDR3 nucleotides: TGCAGTGCAGAACCGGGATTTCAAGAGACCCAGTACTTC.

The CDR3 sequence is CASSFLTGGVTEAFF. DNA for the CDR3: TGTGCCAGCAGTTTCTTGACAGGGGGAGTCACTGAAGCTTTCTTT. This sequence joins TRBV6-5 and TRBJ1-1; 9 bases align to TRBD1. In germline, CDR1 is MNHEY, CDR2 SVGAGI. With 4 bases clipped from V and 4 bases from J, the junction kept 7 bases outside the gene matches. CDR3 length equals 15 residues.

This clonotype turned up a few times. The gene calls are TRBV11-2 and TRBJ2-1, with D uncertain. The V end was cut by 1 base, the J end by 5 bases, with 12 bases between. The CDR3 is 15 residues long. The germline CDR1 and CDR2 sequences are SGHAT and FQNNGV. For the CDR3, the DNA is TGTGCCAGCAGCTTAGGGGTGGGAACCAACAATGAGCAGTTCTTC. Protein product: CASSLGVGTNNEQFF.

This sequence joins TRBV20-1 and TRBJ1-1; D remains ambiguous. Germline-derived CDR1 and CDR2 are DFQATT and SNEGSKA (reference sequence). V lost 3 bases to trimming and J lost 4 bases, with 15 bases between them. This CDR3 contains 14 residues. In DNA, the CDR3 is TGCAGTGCTAGCTTCCCCTCGAAGGGCACTGAAGCTTTCTTT. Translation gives CSASFPSKGTEAFF.

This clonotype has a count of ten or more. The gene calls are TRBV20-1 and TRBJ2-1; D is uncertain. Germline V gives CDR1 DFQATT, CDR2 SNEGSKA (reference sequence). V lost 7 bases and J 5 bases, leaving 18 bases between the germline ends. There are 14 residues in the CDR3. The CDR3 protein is CSERAVNRDNEQFF. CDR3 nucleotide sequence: TGCAGTGAGCGCGCCGTAAATCGCGACAATGAGCAGTTCTTC.

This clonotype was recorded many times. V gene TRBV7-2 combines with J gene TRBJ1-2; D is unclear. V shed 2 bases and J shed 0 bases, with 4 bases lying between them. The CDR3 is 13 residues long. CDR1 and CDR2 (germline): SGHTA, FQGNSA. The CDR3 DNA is TGTGCCAGCAGCTTACGAGCTAACTATGGCTACACCTTC. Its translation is CASSLRANYGYTF.

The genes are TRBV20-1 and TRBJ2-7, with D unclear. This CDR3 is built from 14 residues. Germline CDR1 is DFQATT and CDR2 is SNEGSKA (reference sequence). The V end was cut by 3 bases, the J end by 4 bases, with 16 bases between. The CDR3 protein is CSASRPQVRYEQYF. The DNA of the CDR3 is TGCAGTGCTAGTAGACCCCAGGTTAGGTACGAGCAGTACTTC.

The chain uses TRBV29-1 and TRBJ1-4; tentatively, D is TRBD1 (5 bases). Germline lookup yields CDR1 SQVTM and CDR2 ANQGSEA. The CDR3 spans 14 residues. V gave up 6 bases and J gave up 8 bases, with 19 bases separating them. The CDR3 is CSVAVPQGEEKLFF. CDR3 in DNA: TGCAGCGTAGCAGTACCCCAGGGAGAGGAAAAACTGTTTTTT.

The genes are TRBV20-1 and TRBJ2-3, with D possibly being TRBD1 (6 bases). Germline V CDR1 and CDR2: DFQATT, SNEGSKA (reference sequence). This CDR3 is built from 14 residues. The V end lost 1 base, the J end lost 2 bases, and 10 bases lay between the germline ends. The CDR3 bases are TGCAGTGCTAGAGTTGGGACATACACAGATACGCAGTATTTT. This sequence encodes CSARVGTYTDTQYF.

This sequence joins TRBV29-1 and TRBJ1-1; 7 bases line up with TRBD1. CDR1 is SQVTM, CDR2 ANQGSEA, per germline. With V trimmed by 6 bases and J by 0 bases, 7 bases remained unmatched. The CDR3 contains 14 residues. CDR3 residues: CSVIPGTVNTEAFF. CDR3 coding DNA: TGCAGCGTGATTCCGGGGACAGTGAACACTGAAGCTTTCTTT.

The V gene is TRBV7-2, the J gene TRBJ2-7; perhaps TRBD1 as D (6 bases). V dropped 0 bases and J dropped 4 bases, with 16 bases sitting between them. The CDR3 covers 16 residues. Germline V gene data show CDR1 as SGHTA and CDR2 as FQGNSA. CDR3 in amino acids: CASSLARYSTGYEQYF. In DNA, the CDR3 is TGTGCCAGCAGCTTAGCGCGCTATTCGACAGGATACGAGCAGTACTTC.

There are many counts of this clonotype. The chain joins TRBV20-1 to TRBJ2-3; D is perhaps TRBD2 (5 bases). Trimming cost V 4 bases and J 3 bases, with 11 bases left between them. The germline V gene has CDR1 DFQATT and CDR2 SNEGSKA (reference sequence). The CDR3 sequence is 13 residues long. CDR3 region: CSAIPPGTDTQYF. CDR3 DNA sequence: TGCAGTGCTATCCCCCCGGGGACAGATACGCAGTATTTT.

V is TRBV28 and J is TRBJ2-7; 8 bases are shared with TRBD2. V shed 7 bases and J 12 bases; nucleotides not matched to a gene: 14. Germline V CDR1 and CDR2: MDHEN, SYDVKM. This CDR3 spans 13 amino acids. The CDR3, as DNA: TGTGCCAGCACCAACCAGCGGGAGTGGTTGCTGTACTTC. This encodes CASTNQREWLLYF.

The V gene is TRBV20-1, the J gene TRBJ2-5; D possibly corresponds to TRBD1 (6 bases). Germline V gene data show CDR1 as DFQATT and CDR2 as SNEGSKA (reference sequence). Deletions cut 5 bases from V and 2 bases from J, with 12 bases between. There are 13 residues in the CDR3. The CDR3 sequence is CSAGLDRQETQYF. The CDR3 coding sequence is TGCAGTGCTGGATTGGACAGACAAGAGACCCAGTACTTC.

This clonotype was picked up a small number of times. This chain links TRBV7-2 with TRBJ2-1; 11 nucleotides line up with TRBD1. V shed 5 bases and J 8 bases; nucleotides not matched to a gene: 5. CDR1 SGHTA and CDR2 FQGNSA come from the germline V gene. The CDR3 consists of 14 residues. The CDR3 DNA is TGTGCCAGCAGCCTACGGACAGGGGGCGATGAGCAGTTCTTC. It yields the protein CASSLRTGGDEQFF.

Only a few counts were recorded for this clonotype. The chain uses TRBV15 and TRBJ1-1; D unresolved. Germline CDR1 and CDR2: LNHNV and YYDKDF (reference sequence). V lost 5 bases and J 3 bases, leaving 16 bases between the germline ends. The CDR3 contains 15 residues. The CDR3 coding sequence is TGTGCCACCAGCGGCTCCCGGTCTTGGCACACTGAAGCTTTCTTT. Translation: CATSGSRSWHTEAFF.

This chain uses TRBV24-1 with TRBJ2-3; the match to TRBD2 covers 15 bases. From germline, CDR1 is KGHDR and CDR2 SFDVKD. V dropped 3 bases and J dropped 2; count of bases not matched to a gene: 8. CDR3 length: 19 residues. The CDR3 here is CATSDPDGTSGRHTDTQYF. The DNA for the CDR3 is TGTGCCACCAGTGATCCCGACGGGACTAGCGGGAGGCACACAGATACGCAGTATTTT.

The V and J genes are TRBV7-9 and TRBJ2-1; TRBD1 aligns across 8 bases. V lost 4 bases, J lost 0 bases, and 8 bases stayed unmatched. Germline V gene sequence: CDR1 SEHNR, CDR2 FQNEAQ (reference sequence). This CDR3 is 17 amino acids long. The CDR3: CASSSPPGGISYNEQFF. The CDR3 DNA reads TGTGCCAGCAGCTCGCCCCCAGGGGGCATCTCCTACAATGAGCAGTTCTTC.

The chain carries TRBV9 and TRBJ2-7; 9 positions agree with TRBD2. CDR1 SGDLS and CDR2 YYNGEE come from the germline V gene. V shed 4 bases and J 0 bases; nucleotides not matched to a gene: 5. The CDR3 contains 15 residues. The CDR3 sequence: CASSPWRGGSYEQYF. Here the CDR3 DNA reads TGTGCCAGCAGCCCCTGGCGGGGGGGCTCCTACGAGCAGTACTTC.

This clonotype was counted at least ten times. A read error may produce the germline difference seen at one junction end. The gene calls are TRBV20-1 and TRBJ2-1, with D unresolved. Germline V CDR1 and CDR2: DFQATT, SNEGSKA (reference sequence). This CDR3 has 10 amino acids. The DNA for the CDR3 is TGCAGTGCTGCCTACTATGAGCAGTTCTTC. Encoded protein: CSAAYYEQFF.

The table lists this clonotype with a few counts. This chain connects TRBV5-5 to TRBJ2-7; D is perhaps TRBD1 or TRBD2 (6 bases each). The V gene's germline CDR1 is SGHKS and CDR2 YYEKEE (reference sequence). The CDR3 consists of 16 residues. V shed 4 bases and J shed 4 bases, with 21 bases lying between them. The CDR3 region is CASSPGSLGGGYEQYF. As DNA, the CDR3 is TGTGCCAGCAGCCCCGGGTCTCTGGGGGGCGGATACGAGCAGTACTTC.

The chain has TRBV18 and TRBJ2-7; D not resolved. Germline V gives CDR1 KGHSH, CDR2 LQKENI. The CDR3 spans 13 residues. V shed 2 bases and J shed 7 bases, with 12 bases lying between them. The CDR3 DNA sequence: TGTGCCAGCTCACCAGGGTTTTTGGGTGAGCAGTACTTC. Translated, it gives CASSPGFLGEQYF. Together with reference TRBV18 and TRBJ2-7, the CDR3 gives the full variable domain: NAGVMQNPRHLVRRRGQEARLRCSPMKGHSHVYWYRQLPEEGLKFMVYLQKENIIDESGMPKERFSAEFPKEGPSILRIQQVVRGDSAAYFCASSPGFLGEQYFGPGTRLTVT.

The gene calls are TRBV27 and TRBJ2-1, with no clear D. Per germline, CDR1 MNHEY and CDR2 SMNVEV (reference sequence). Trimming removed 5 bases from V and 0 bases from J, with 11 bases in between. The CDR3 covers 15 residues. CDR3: CASSRRLHSYNEQFF. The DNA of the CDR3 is TGTGCCAGCAGTCGTCGACTTCACTCCTACAATGAGCAGTTCTTC.

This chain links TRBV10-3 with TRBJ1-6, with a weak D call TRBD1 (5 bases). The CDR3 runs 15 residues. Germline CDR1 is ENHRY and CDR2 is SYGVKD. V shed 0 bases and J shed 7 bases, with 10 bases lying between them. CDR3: CAISESGRGNSPLHF. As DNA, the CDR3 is TGTGCCATCAGTGAGTCCGGACGGGGCAATTCACCCCTCCACTTT.

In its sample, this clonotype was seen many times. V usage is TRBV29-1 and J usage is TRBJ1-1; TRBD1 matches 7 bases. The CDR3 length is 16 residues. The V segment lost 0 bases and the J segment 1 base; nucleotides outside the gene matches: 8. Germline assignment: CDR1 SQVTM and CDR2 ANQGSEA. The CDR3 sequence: CSVEDPRQGQNTEAFF. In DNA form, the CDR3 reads TGCAGCGTTGAAGATCCCCGACAGGGTCAGAACACTGAAGCTTTCTTT.

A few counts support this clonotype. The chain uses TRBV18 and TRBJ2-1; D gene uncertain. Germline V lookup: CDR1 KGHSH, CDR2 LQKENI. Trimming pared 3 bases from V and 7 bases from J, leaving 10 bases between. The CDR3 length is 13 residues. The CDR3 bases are TGTGCCAGCTCACCTTCGACTCAGAATGAGCAGTTCTTC. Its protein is CASSPSTQNEQFF.

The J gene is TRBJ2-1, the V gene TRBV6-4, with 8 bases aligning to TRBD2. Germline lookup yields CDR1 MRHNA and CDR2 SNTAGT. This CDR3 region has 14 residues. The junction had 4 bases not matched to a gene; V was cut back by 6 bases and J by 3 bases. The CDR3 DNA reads TGTGCCAGCAGCGAGCTAGCGGGCTACAATGAGCAGTTCTTC. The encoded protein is CASSELAGYNEQFF.

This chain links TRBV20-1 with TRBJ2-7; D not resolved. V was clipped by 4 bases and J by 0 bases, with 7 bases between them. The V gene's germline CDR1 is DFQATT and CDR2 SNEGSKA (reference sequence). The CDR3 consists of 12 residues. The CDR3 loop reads CSAKASSYEQYF. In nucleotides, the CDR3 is TGCAGTGCTAAAGCAAGCTCCTACGAGCAGTACTTC.